The rows below give T cell receptor beta chains drawn from one sample of a study of T cells in Graves' hyperthyroidism and ophthalmopathy. Via MiXCR, TCRdb re-called the multiplex PCR reads, giving one row per CDR3 protein. The table records roughly 600,000 distinct CDR3 sequences, approximately 15% of them present only once. The material sequenced was blood. The receptor source for this set is a woman aged 45-60 years with Graves' ophthalmopathy. Both conserved end residues are part of each CDR3. The order of the fields is CDR3 length, D gene, V gene, clone size, J gene, CDR3 DNA, CDR3 protein. The D gene is left open where the match is weak. Size tells how often a clone was seen (once, few, many) or the class of an expanded clone, and some rows leave it out.

cdr3_length: 15; d_call: TRBD1; v_call: TRBV10-3; clone_size: many; j_call: TRBJ2-7; cdr3_nt: TGTGCCATCAGTGCCCCCGGACAGGATCCCTACGAGCAGTACTTC; cdr3_aa: CAISAPGQDPYEQYF
cdr3_length: 13; d_call: .; v_call: TRBV5-1; clone_size: .; j_call: TRBJ1-1; cdr3_nt: TGCGCCAGCGGCCTTATGACGGAGGATGAAGCTTTCTTT; cdr3_aa: CASGLMTEDEAFF
cdr3_length: 13; d_call: .; v_call: TRBV18; clone_size: .; j_call: TRBJ1-6; cdr3_nt: TGTGCCAGCTCACCAGAGGGAAGCTCACCCCTCCACTTT; cdr3_aa: CASSPEGSSPLHF
cdr3_length: 12; d_call: TRBD1; v_call: TRBV20-1; clone_size: many; j_call: TRBJ1-2; cdr3_nt: TGCAGTGCTAGAGATACAGGGGAGGGCTACACCTTC; cdr3_aa: CSARDTGEGYTF
cdr3_length: 13; d_call: .; v_call: TRBV29-1; clone_size: few; j_call: TRBJ1-2; cdr3_nt: TGCAGCGTTGAGTCCGGGGGCCAGTATGGCTACACCTTC; cdr3_aa: CSVESGGQYGYTF
cdr3_length: 15; d_call: .; v_call: TRBV25-1; clone_size: few; j_call: TRBJ1-1; cdr3_nt: TGTGCCAGCAGTGAGCCGACCCTGGGCGGCACTGAAGCTTTCTTT; cdr3_aa: CASSEPTLGGTEAFF
cdr3_length: 16; d_call: TRBD1; v_call: TRBV5-6; clone_size: many; j_call: TRBJ2-1; cdr3_nt: TGTGCCAGCAGCGACACACAGGGGCCCACCTACAATGAGCAGTTCTTC; cdr3_aa: CASSDTQGPTYNEQFF
cdr3_length: 15; d_call: .; v_call: TRBV28; clone_size: few; j_call: TRBJ1-2; cdr3_nt: TGTGCCAGCAGTCTCCCCACAGGTGTCAACTATGGCTACACCTTC; cdr3_aa: CASSLPTGVNYGYTF
cdr3_length: 13; d_call: .; v_call: TRBV28; clone_size: few; j_call: TRBJ1-1; cdr3_nt: TGTGCCAGCAGTAATGATGGGAACACTGAAGCTTTCTTT; cdr3_aa: CASSNDGNTEAFF
cdr3_length: 16; d_call: TRBD2; v_call: TRBV19; clone_size: .; j_call: TRBJ2-1; cdr3_nt: TGTGCCAGTAGTAGCATACTAGCGGGAGTAATGAATGAGCAGTTCTTC; cdr3_aa: CASSSILAGVMNEQFF
cdr3_length: 16; d_call: TRBD1; v_call: TRBV24-1; clone_size: many; j_call: TRBJ2-3; cdr3_nt: TGTGCCACCAGTGAACCTCCGGGACAGGGTACAGATACGCAGTATTTT; cdr3_aa: CATSEPPGQGTDTQYF
cdr3_length: 15; d_call: .; v_call: TRBV19; clone_size: few; j_call: TRBJ2-1; cdr3_nt: TGTGCCAGTAGTGTAAGAAACGGGGCCTACAATGAGCAGTTCTTC; cdr3_aa: CASSVRNGAYNEQFF
cdr3_length: 13; d_call: .; v_call: TRBV6-1; clone_size: few; j_call: TRBJ1-2; cdr3_nt: TGTGCCAGCAGTGCACAGGGTATCTACGGCTACACCTTC; cdr3_aa: CASSAQGIYGYTF
cdr3_length: 15; d_call: TRBD2; v_call: TRBV7-2; clone_size: many; j_call: TRBJ2-7; cdr3_nt: TGTGCCAGCAGCCAGGGACTAGCGAGCTCCTACGAGCAGTACTTC; cdr3_aa: CASSQGLASSYEQYF
cdr3_length: 12; d_call: .; v_call: TRBV4-3; clone_size: few; j_call: TRBJ2-2; cdr3_nt: TGCGCCAGCAGCCAAGGTTCCGTGGAGCTGTTTTTT; cdr3_aa: CASSQGSVELFF
cdr3_length: 13; d_call: .; v_call: TRBV30; clone_size: many; j_call: TRBJ1-1; cdr3_nt: TGTGCCTGGAGTGTACTCAGGGTCACTGAAGCTTTCTTT; cdr3_aa: CAWSVLRVTEAFF
cdr3_length: 13; d_call: TRBD2; v_call: TRBV5-1; clone_size: .; j_call: TRBJ2-1; cdr3_nt: TGCGCCAGCAGCTTGGTGTCTAGCGGGCTTCGGTTCTTC; cdr3_aa: CASSLVSSGLRFF
cdr3_length: 13; d_call: .; v_call: TRBV5-1; clone_size: .; j_call: TRBJ2-5; cdr3_nt: TGCGCCAGCAGTGGGTACTACCAAGAGACCCAGTACTTC; cdr3_aa: CASSGYYQETQYF
cdr3_length: 15; d_call: TRBD1; v_call: TRBV29-1; clone_size: many; j_call: TRBJ2-3; cdr3_nt: TGCAGCGGATCAGGTGGACAGGGTGCGCGAGATACGCAGTATTTT; cdr3_aa: CSGSGGQGARDTQYF
cdr3_length: 15; d_call: TRBD1; v_call: TRBV28; clone_size: many; j_call: TRBJ1-5; cdr3_nt: TGTGCCAGCAGCTCGGACAGGGGGCAGGGACAGCCCCAGCATTTT; cdr3_aa: CASSSDRGQGQPQHF
cdr3_length: 14; d_call: .; v_call: TRBV20-1; clone_size: many; j_call: TRBJ2-1; cdr3_nt: TGCAGTGCTAGGAGGTTAGCGGAGGCCGATGAGCAGTTCTTC; cdr3_aa: CSARRLAEADEQFF
cdr3_length: 16; d_call: .; v_call: TRBV6-1; clone_size: many; j_call: TRBJ2-2; cdr3_nt: TGTGCCAGCAGTGAAGCGGGGGGGCTGAACACCGGGGAGCTGTTTTTT; cdr3_aa: CASSEAGGLNTGELFF
cdr3_length: 13; d_call: TRBD2; v_call: TRBV29-1; clone_size: .; j_call: TRBJ2-3; cdr3_nt: TGCAGCGTACGACTAGCGGGACGGGATACGCAGTATTTT; cdr3_aa: CSVRLAGRDTQYF
cdr3_length: 12; d_call: .; v_call: TRBV20-1; clone_size: .; j_call: TRBJ1-1; cdr3_nt: TGCAGTGCTAGGCTCCGACCATCTGAAGCTTTCTTT; cdr3_aa: CSARLRPSEAFF
cdr3_length: 14; d_call: .; v_call: TRBV9; clone_size: .; j_call: TRBJ2-7; cdr3_nt: TGTGCCAGCAGCGTAGCCGAACCCTCCTACGAGCAGTACTTC; cdr3_aa: CASSVAEPSYEQYF
cdr3_length: 15; d_call: .; v_call: TRBV4-3; clone_size: few; j_call: TRBJ2-2; cdr3_nt: TGCGCCAGCAGCCAATTTTCTCAAAACACCGGGGAGCTGTTTTTT; cdr3_aa: CASSQFSQNTGELFF
cdr3_length: 14; d_call: .; v_call: TRBV5-1; clone_size: many; j_call: TRBJ2-3; cdr3_nt: TGCGCCAGCAGTCAGGGTAGAACCTCAGATACGCAGTATTTT; cdr3_aa: CASSQGRTSDTQYF
cdr3_length: 16; d_call: TRBD2; v_call: TRBV6-5; clone_size: many; j_call: TRBJ2-5; cdr3_nt: TGTGCCAGCAGTTACTCAGGGACTAGCGGCCAAGAGACCCAGTACTTC; cdr3_aa: CASSYSGTSGQETQYF
cdr3_length: 17; d_call: TRBD2; v_call: TRBV20-1; clone_size: .; j_call: TRBJ2-1; cdr3_nt: TGCAGTGCTAGAGATCCAGGACTAGCGGGAAGGTACAATGAGCAGTTCTTC; cdr3_aa: CSARDPGLAGRYNEQFF
cdr3_length: 16; d_call: TRBD2; v_call: TRBV7-3; clone_size: .; j_call: TRBJ2-1; cdr3_nt: TGTGCCAGCAGCTCCGGACTAGCGGGAGTAGTGGATGAGCAGTTCTTC; cdr3_aa: CASSSGLAGVVDEQFF
cdr3_length: 15; d_call: .; v_call: TRBV3-1; clone_size: many; j_call: TRBJ2-3; cdr3_nt: TGTGCCAGCAGCCAACCGACAGGACTCACAGATACGCAGTATTTT; cdr3_aa: CASSQPTGLTDTQYF
cdr3_length: 12; d_call: .; v_call: TRBV2; clone_size: many; j_call: TRBJ1-4; cdr3_nt: TGTGCCAGCAAGGCCCCAGTTGAAAAACTGTTTTTT; cdr3_aa: CASKAPVEKLFF
cdr3_length: 18; d_call: TRBD2; v_call: TRBV7-2; clone_size: .; j_call: TRBJ2-1; cdr3_nt: TGTGCCAGCAGCTCACAGGGGGTTCGACTAGCGGGAGACAATGAGCAGTTCTTC; cdr3_aa: CASSSQGVRLAGDNEQFF
cdr3_length: 13; d_call: .; v_call: TRBV18; clone_size: few; j_call: TRBJ2-5; cdr3_nt: TGTGCCAGCTCACCCGGGCGGGCAGGGACCCAGTACTTC; cdr3_aa: CASSPGRAGTQYF
cdr3_length: 12; d_call: .; v_call: TRBV12-3/TRBV12-4; clone_size: many; j_call: TRBJ1-2; cdr3_nt: TGTGCCAGCAGCCCCGGACCCGATGGCTACACCTTC; cdr3_aa: CASSPGPDGYTF
cdr3_length: 13; d_call: TRBD2; v_call: TRBV4-3; clone_size: many; j_call: TRBJ2-7; cdr3_nt: TGCGCCAGCAGCCAAATGGGGGGGAGCGAGCAGTACTTC; cdr3_aa: CASSQMGGSEQYF
cdr3_length: 14; d_call: .; v_call: TRBV28; clone_size: many; j_call: TRBJ1-1; cdr3_nt: TGTGCCAGCAGTTTGTATGACAGGAACACTGAAGCTTTCTTT; cdr3_aa: CASSLYDRNTEAFF
cdr3_length: 12; d_call: .; v_call: TRBV20-1; clone_size: .; j_call: TRBJ1-1; cdr3_nt: TGCAGTGCTACGTATGGGAACACTGAAGCTTTCTTT; cdr3_aa: CSATYGNTEAFF
cdr3_length: 16; d_call: TRBD2; v_call: TRBV6-5; clone_size: .; j_call: TRBJ2-2; cdr3_nt: TGTGCCAGCAGTTCCCCAGCGGGAGAGGGCACTGGGGAGCTGTTTTTT; cdr3_aa: CASSSPAGEGTGELFF
cdr3_length: 16; d_call: TRBD1; v_call: TRBV19; clone_size: .; j_call: TRBJ2-7; cdr3_nt: TGTGCCAGTAGTCCAGACAGGGTATTTCGACCCTACGAGCAGTACTTC; cdr3_aa: CASSPDRVFRPYEQYF
cdr3_length: 15; d_call: TRBD1; v_call: TRBV5-1; clone_size: many; j_call: TRBJ2-3; cdr3_nt: TGCGCCAGCAGGACAGGGACGGAGAACCGGGATACGCAGTATTTT; cdr3_aa: CASRTGTENRDTQYF
cdr3_length: 17; d_call: TRBD1; v_call: TRBV12-3/TRBV12-4; clone_size: .; j_call: TRBJ2-2; cdr3_nt: TGTGCCAGCAGCTCCCTACCGGGACAGGATTACACCGGGGAGCTGTTTTTT; cdr3_aa: CASSSLPGQDYTGELFF
cdr3_length: 14; d_call: .; v_call: TRBV12-5; clone_size: many; j_call: TRBJ1-1; cdr3_nt: TGTGCTAGTGGTTTGGTATACGAGAACACTGAAGCTTTCTTT; cdr3_aa: CASGLVYENTEAFF
cdr3_length: 16; d_call: TRBD1; v_call: TRBV27; clone_size: many; j_call: TRBJ2-1; cdr3_nt: TGTGCCAGCGTGAGGACAGGGGGCGGCTCCTACAATGAGCAGTTCTTC; cdr3_aa: CASVRTGGGSYNEQFF
cdr3_length: 20; d_call: TRBD1; v_call: TRBV7-9; clone_size: .; j_call: TRBJ2-3; cdr3_nt: TGTGCCAGCAGCTCACAATTAACCGGCCCGGGACAGGGGGCAGGAGATACGCAGTATTTT; cdr3_aa: CASSSQLTGPGQGAGDTQYF
cdr3_length: 14; d_call: .; v_call: TRBV11-2; clone_size: many; j_call: TRBJ2-5; cdr3_nt: TGTGCCAGCAGCTTAGCACTTCCAGGAGAGACCCAGTACTTC; cdr3_aa: CASSLALPGETQYF
cdr3_length: 19; d_call: .; v_call: TRBV20-1; clone_size: .; j_call: TRBJ2-2; cdr3_nt: TGCAGTGCTAGAGTCGGGGTGGCGCGGGATAGGGAGAACACCGGGGAGCTGTTTTTT; cdr3_aa: CSARVGVARDRENTGELFF
cdr3_length: 13; d_call: .; v_call: TRBV9; clone_size: many; j_call: TRBJ2-3; cdr3_nt: TGTGCCAGCAGCATACTTCCCCAGGATACGCAGTATTTT; cdr3_aa: CASSILPQDTQYF
cdr3_length: 14; d_call: .; v_call: TRBV4-3; clone_size: .; j_call: TRBJ1-1; cdr3_nt: TGCGCCAGCAGCCAAGGTCTGTCGGACACTGAAGCTTTCTTT; cdr3_aa: CASSQGLSDTEAFF
cdr3_length: 14; d_call: TRBD1; v_call: TRBV10-3; clone_size: many; j_call: TRBJ2-3; cdr3_nt: TGTGCCATCAGTGGGACAGGGATCCAAGATACGCAGTATTTT; cdr3_aa: CAISGTGIQDTQYF
cdr3_length: 15; d_call: TRBD2; v_call: TRBV27; clone_size: many; j_call: TRBJ2-1; cdr3_nt: TGTGCCAGCAGTGCTCTAGCGGGAGGCGGCAATGAGCAGTTCTTC; cdr3_aa: CASSALAGGGNEQFF
cdr3_length: 14; d_call: .; v_call: TRBV19; clone_size: .; j_call: TRBJ1-1; cdr3_nt: TGTGCCAGTAGTTCCCAGACCCCTAACACTGAAGCTTTCTTT; cdr3_aa: CASSSQTPNTEAFF
cdr3_length: 16; d_call: TRBD2; v_call: TRBV24-1; clone_size: many; j_call: TRBJ2-1; cdr3_nt: TGTGCCACCGGAGGGGGGCAAGCGGGAGGGTACAATGAGCAGTTCTTC; cdr3_aa: CATGGGQAGGYNEQFF
cdr3_length: 14; d_call: .; v_call: TRBV9; clone_size: few; j_call: TRBJ2-7; cdr3_nt: TGTGCCAGCAGCCCCCGACTGGACTCCTACGAGCAGTACTTC; cdr3_aa: CASSPRLDSYEQYF
cdr3_length: 16; d_call: TRBD2; v_call: TRBV6-1; clone_size: many; j_call: TRBJ2-5; cdr3_nt: TGTGCCAGCAGCCATACTAGCGGGAGCCGGCAAGAGACCCAGTACTTC; cdr3_aa: CASSHTSGSRQETQYF
cdr3_length: 12; d_call: .; v_call: TRBV7-9; clone_size: .; j_call: TRBJ1-4; cdr3_nt: TGTGCCAGCAGCTCCCGGGGTGAAAAACTGTTTTTT; cdr3_aa: CASSSRGEKLFF
cdr3_length: 15; d_call: TRBD1; v_call: TRBV27; clone_size: many; j_call: TRBJ2-3; cdr3_nt: TGCGCCAGCAGCTCCGGACAGGGGGGGACAGATACGCAGTATTTT; cdr3_aa: CASSSGQGGTDTQYF
cdr3_length: 13; d_call: .; v_call: TRBV3-1; clone_size: many; j_call: TRBJ1-1; cdr3_nt: TGTGCCAGCAGCCAGGGACGGAACACTGAAGCTTTCTTT; cdr3_aa: CASSQGRNTEAFF